The present TCR beta chain was sequenced within a study of cytomegalovirus exposure and HLA in healthy donors. The PCR employed 60 Vbeta primers together with 13 Jbeta primers. Original processing methods: Later analysis identified around 85 million unique TCR beta chains, about 11 million shared. Here immunoSEQ multiplex PCR was the method, and the copy in TCRdb shows in-frame clones only, minus some. V, J and clone size were drawn from that table, and D and trimming were deduced from the DNA. The sample shows roughly 130,000 clones, around three quarters of them seen only once. The study's findings and limits: In an earlier analysis, productive rearrangement rates for most beta V segments clustered near 87% or 30%.

As regards this clone: Its cognate antigen is unknown. Germline and junction disagree at one end, which may indicate a read error. Different DNA sequences within this sample yield the same CDR3.

This CDR3 contains 14 residues. CDR1 and CDR2 (germline): MRHNA, SNTAGT. This clonotype was obtained from a man aged 18 to 35 in good health and CMV-seronegative. Sequencing input: PBMCs. The chain combines TRBV6-4 with TRBJ1-2; no definite D call. CDR3: CASPLYGVDYGYTF. CDR3 DNA sequence: TGTGCCAGCCCACTGTACGGGGTTGACTACGGCTACACCTTC.